The 7 T cell receptor beta chains below all came from one sample that was sequenced in a study of tissue T cells after allogeneic stem cell transplantation. Clones were read by immunoSEQ multiplex PCR, and TCRdb kept only the in-frame ones, dropping some. Of under 2,000 clones in the sample, more than 50% were seen once. Time point here: mouse harvest day 7 after allogeneic transplant. Each mouse received 10^7 T-cell-depleted marrow cells plus 10^6 splenic CD5+ T cells by tail vein. The sample consisted of liver tissue. The receptors were gathered from a female BALB/c mouse given C57BL/6 T cells with graft-versus-host disease after an allogeneic hematopoietic cell transplant.

Points on this clone: The gene names given are mouse names. The CDR3 is cut off 1 residue early in the read; its end comes from the germline J gene. The chain employs TRBV16 and TRBJ2-2; D not resolved. The CDR3 is 14 residues long. V was pared by 3 bases and J by 0 bases, with 5 bases between. Germline V gene sequence: CDR1 SGHSA, CDR2 FRNQAP. CDR3 region: CASSLTPNTGQLYF. CDR3 DNA (partial): TGTGCAAGCAGCTTGACACCAAACACCGGGCAGCTCTAC.

Comments on this clone: Gene names follow the mouse nomenclature. The read ends 1 residue shy of where the CDR3 ends; the end is completed using the germline J gene. V is TRBV13-2 and J is TRBJ2-3; perhaps TRBD1 as D (6 bases). V lost 3 bases, J lost 0 bases, and 11 bases lay in between. This CDR3 spans 15 amino acids. Germline CDR1 is NNHNN and CDR2 is SYGAGS (reference sequence). The CDR3 DNA, read in part, is TGTGCCAGCGGTGCCGGGACACCTAGTGCAGAAACGCTGTAT. Amino acid sequence: CASGAGTPSAETLY. The full-length CDR3 reads as CASGAGTPSAETLYF.

This clone was detected a few times. Germline and genes here are mouse. With the read ending 1 residue before the CDR3 end, the germline J gene is used to fill in that end. The chain uses TRBV26 and TRBJ2-7; 11 bases match TRBD1. Losses at the gene ends were 4 bases for V and 6 bases for J; bases not matched to a gene: 2. The CDR3 extends over 13 amino acids. CDR1 is KGHPV, CDR2 FQNQEV, per germline (reference sequence). The chain's CDR3 is CASSRGTGGEQYF. CDR3 bases read: TGTGCCAGCAGTCGGGGGACAGGGGGTGAACAGTAC.

This clone was counted a few times. Gene names denote mouse genes. The read is 1 residue too short to cover the CDR3 end, so that end is filled in from the germline J gene. The chain couples TRBV5 to TRBJ2-7; 9 positions match TRBD2. The CDR3 is made up of 14 amino acids. CDR1 is LGHNA and CDR2 is YNLKQL in the germline V gene (reference sequence). V trimming: 2 bases; J trimming: 4 bases; junction bases outside the gene matches: 3. Incomplete CDR3 DNA: TGTGCCAGCAGCCAAAACTGGGGGGAGTATGAACAGTAC. This codes for CASSQNWGEYEQY. Given in full, the CDR3 is CASSQNWGEYEQYF.

Turning to this clone: All gene names here are mouse names. The CDR3 region is CASSLWSGSSYEQYF. The part of the CDR3 DNA that was read is TGTGCCAGCAGTCTATGGTCTGGAAGCTCCTATGAACAGTAC. This chain links TRBV26 with TRBJ2-7; D is uncertain. The sequenced fragment ends 1 residue before the CDR3 boundary, so the rest is inferred from the germline J gene. V shed 3 bases and J shed 0 bases, with 12 bases lying between them. CDR1 is KGHPV and CDR2 is FQNQEV in the germline V gene (reference sequence). The CDR3 totals 15 residues.

Concerning this clone: Germline and genes: mouse. The sequence runs out 1 residue before the end of the CDR3; the remainder is reconstructed from the germline J gene. The rearrangement uses TRBV29 and TRBJ1-6; D remains unclear. TRBJ1-6 qualifies as an ORF whose function is uncertain. The CDR3 has 14 amino acids. CDR1 is MSHET, CDR2 SYDVDS, per germline. The V and J ends lost 0 bases and 5 bases respectively, with 5 bases between them. The CDR3 region is CASSLSSDNSPLYF. CDR3 bases read: TGTGCTAGCAGTTTATCCTCAGATAATTCGCCCCTCTAC.

This clone was recorded a few times. Gene names and germline match the mouse. The CDR3 is cut off 1 residue early in the read; its end comes from the germline J gene. The chain has TRBV13-2 and TRBJ1-6; TRBD1 aligns across 9 bases. TRBJ1-6 is sorted into the ORF group, with uncertain function. With 0 bases clipped from V and 6 bases from J, the junction kept 4 bases outside the gene matches. This CDR3 has 16 residues. Germline CDR1 NNHNN, CDR2 SYGAGS (reference sequence). Partial CDR3 DNA: TGTGCCAGCGGTGATGCACAGGGGGCTTTTAATTCGCCCCTCTAC. Amino acids: CASGDAQGAFNSPLY. The full CDR3 protein reads CASGDAQGAFNSPLYF.